The source of this TCR beta chain is a study of beta chain features in type 1 diabetes. Study-level results: There was a moderate but significant shortening of TCRB CDR3s in all four CD4+ subsets of Type 1 diabetes patients.

The isolated RNA, all of it, was reverse transcribed, so expressed TCRB transcripts were what got sequenced. The table came from immunoSEQ multiplex PCR; TCRdb's copy has only in-frame clones and leaves some out. This table holds approximately 260,000 clones, about 20% found once. This clone was observed a handful of times. Its specificity is unknown. Trimming left V 3 bases short and J 9 bases short, with 15 bases between. The CDR3 extends over 14 amino acids. Germline CDR1 reads SEHNR; CDR2 reads FQNEAQ (reference sequence). This receptor was obtained from a woman between 40 and 50 years old with type 1 diabetes. The sample consisted of naive CD4+ T cells from blood. The chain has TRBV7-9 and TRBJ2-1; maybe TRBD2 (6 bases). The chain's CDR3 is CASSLTGDLGEQFF. In nucleotides, the CDR3 is TGTGCCAGCAGCTTGACGGGAGATTTGGGTGAGCAGTTCTTC.